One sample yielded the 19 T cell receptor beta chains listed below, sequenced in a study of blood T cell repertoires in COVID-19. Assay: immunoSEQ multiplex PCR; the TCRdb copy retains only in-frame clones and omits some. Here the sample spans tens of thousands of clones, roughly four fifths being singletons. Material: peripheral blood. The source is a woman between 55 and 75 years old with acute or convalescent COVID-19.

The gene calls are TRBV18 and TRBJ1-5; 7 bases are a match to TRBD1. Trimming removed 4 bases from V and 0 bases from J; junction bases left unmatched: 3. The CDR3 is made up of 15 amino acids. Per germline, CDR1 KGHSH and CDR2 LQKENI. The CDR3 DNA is TGTGCCAGCTCACGACAGGGCTATAGCAATCAGCCCCAGCATTTT. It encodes CASSRQGYSNQPQHF.

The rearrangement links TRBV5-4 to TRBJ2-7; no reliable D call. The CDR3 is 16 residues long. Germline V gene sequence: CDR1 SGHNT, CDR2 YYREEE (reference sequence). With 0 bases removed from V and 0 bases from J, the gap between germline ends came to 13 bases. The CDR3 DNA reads TGTGCCAGCAGCTTGGCGGCAGGTATGGACTCCTACGAGCAGTACTTC. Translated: CASSLAAGMDSYEQYF.

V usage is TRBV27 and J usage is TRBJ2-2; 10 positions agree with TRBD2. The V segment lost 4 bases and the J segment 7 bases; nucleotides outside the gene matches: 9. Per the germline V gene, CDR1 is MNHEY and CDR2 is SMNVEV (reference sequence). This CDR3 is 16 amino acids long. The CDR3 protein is CASSSPVLAGIGELFF. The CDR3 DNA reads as TGTGCCAGCAGTTCCCCCGTACTAGCGGGAATCGGGGAGCTGTTTTTT.

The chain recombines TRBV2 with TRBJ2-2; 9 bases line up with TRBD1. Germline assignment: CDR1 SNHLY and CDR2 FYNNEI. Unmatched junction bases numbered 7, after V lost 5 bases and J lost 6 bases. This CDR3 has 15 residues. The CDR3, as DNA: TGTGCCAGCAGTAAGGACAGGGGATCGGCCGGGGAGCTGTTTTTT. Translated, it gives CASSKDRGSAGELFF.

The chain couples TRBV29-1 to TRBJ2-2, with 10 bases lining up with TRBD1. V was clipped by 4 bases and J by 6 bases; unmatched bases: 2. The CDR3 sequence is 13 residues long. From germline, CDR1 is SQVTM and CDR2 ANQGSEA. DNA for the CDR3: TGCAGCGTTGGACAGGGGGCGGCCGGGGAGCTGTTTTTT. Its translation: CSVGQGAAGELFF.

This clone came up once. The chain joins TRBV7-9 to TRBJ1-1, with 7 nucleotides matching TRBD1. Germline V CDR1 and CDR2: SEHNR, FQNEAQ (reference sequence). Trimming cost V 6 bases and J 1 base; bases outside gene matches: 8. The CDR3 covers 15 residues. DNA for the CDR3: TGTGCCAGCAGTCCGACCGGGACAGCGAACACTGAAGCTTTCTTT. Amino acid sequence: CASSPTGTANTEAFF.

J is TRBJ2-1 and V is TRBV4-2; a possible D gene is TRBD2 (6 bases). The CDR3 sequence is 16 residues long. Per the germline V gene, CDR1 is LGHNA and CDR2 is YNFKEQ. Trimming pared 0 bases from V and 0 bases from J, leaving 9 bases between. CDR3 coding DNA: TGTGCCAGCAGCCAAGATCTGGGGGGCTCCTACAATGAGCAGTTCTTC. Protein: CASSQDLGGSYNEQFF.

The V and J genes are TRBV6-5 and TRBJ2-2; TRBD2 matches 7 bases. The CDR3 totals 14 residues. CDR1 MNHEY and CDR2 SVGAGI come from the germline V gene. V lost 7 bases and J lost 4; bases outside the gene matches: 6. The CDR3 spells CASIGLGSTGELFF. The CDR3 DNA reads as TGTGCCAGCATCGGACTAGGGAGCACCGGGGAGCTGTTTTTT.

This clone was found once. CDR3 region: CASSPAGTGINTEAFF. The CDR3, as DNA: TGTGCCAGCTCACCGGCCGGGACAGGGATTAACACTGAAGCTTTCTTT. J is TRBJ1-1 and V is TRBV18; 9 positions agree with TRBD1. Germline V gene lookup returns CDR1 KGHSH and CDR2 LQKENI. The CDR3 covers 16 residues. With V trimmed by 3 bases and J by 2 bases, 7 bases remained unmatched. Based on the CDR3 plus reference TRBV18 and TRBJ1-1, the full variable domain is NAGVMQNPRHLVRRRGQEARLRCSPMKGHSHVYWYRQLPEEGLKFMVYLQKENIIDESGMPKERFSAEFPKEGPSILRIQQVVRGDSAAYFCASSPAGTGINTEAFFGQGTRLTVV.

The CDR3 region is CASSPTVIGHSYGYTF. The CDR3 DNA is TGTGCCAGCAGCCCTACCGTTATTGGACACTCCTATGGCTACACCTTC. This chain connects TRBV28 to TRBJ1-2; the D gene is possibly TRBD1 (5 bases). CDR1 is MDHEN, CDR2 SYDVKM, per germline. The CDR3 runs to 16 residues. V shed 6 bases and J shed 4 bases, with 21 bases lying between them.

CDR3 DNA: TGTGCCAGCAGCCGAGGGGGACAAGTCGGCCAGCCCCAGCATTTT. Amino acids: CASSRGGQVGQPQHF. J is TRBJ1-5 and V is TRBV6-5, with D possibly TRBD1 on 6 matching bases. The CDR3 runs to 15 residues. From germline, CDR1 is MNHEY and CDR2 SVGAGI. V was shortened by 6 bases and J by 7 bases, with 19 bases between the two germline ends.

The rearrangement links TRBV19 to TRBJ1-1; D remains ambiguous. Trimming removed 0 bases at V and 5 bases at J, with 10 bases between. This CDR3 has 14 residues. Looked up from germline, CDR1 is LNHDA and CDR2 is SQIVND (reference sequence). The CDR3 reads CASSIDTRGTEAFF. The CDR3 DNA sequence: TGTGCCAGTAGTATAGATACCCGGGGTACTGAAGCTTTCTTT.

CDR3 residues: CASSANFGGAHYGYTF. CDR3 in DNA: TGTGCCAGCAGCGCCAACTTTGGGGGCGCCCACTATGGCTACACCTTC. The J gene is TRBJ1-2, the V gene TRBV5-4, with a weak D call TRBD1 (6 bases). Trimming removed 4 bases at V and 3 bases at J, with 19 bases between. Per the germline V gene, CDR1 is SGHNT and CDR2 is YYREEE (reference sequence). The CDR3 extends over 16 amino acids.

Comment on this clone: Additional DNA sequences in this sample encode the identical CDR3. The CDR3 loop reads CASSAGTVNTGELFF. In DNA form, the CDR3 reads TGTGCCAGCAGCGCGGGGACAGTGAACACCGGGGAGCTGTTTTTT. The rearrangement uses TRBV9 and TRBJ2-2; 7 nucleotides line up with TRBD1. The ends lost 3 bases at V and 1 base at J; junction bases unmatched: 3. CDR3 length equals 15 residues. Per germline, CDR1 SGDLS and CDR2 YYNGEE.

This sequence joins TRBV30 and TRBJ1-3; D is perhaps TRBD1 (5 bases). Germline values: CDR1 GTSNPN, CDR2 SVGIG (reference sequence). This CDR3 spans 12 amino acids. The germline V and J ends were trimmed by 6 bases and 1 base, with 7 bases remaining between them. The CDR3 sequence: CACRESGNTIYF. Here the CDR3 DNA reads TGTGCCTGCAGGGAATCTGGAAACACCATATATTTT.

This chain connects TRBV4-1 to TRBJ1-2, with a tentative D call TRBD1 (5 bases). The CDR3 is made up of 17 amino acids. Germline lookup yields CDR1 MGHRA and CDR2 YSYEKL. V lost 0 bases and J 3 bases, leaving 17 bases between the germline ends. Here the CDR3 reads CASSQDMSLGRYYGYTF. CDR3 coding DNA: TGCGCCAGCAGCCAAGATATGTCACTGGGGCGCTACTATGGCTACACCTTC.

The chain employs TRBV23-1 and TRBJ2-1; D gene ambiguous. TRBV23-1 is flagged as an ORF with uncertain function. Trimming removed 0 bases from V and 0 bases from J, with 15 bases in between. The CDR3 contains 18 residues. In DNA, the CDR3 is TGCGCCAGCAGTCAATCGGCCCCGAGGATCAGCTCCTACAATGAGCAGTTCTTC. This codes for CASSQSAPRISSYNEQFF.

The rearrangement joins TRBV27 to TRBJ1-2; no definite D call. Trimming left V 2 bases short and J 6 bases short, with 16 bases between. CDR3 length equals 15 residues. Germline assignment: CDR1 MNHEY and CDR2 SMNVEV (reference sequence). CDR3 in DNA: TGTGCCAGCAGTTTAGGGGTCGGGGTCCTGAATGGCTACACCTTC. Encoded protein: CASSLGVGVLNGYTF.

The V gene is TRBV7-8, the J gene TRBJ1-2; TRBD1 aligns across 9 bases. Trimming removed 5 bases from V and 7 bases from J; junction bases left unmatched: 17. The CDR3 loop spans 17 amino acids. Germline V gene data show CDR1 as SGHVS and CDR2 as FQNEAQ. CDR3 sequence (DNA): TGTGCCAGCAGCCCGCGGGGCCCGGGACAGGGACTGAGTGGCTACACCTTC. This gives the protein CASSPRGPGQGLSGYTF.